This TCR beta chain was found in a study of blood T cell repertoires in COVID-19 (dated by TCRdb to 2018 to 2020). About the full investigation: Samples from collaborators originated in the United States, Italy and Spain and spanned both the acute and convalescent phases of COVID-19. Subjects who had been exposed to COVID-19, were actively infected with it, or had recovered from it provided the deeply sampled blood TCRbeta repertoires that made up the dataset. Samples were obtained from the ongoing ImmuneRACE study (first 160 participants) and from about 1,300 subjects provided by 6 global collaborators. The repertoires were released in a freely available public database intended as a resource for research on the immune response to SARS-CoV-2. The sample metadata nearly always contained a de-identified subject ID, COVID-19 status, age in years and sex. Where available, HLA class I and class II types were taken from metadata supplied by the sample provider and were not determined by assay-based typing. The material from the prospective study consisted of cDNA or gDNA derived from T cells, B-cell-depleted T cells, or PBMCs.

In the germline V gene, CDR1 corresponds to SNHLY and CDR2 to FYNNEI. The CDR3 spans 15 residues, from the cysteine through the phenylalanine. The kept DNA is CDR3 alone, 45 bases in frame from the first base. After removal of 3 bases from V and 1 base from J, the junction retains 4 bases not matched to a gene. The immunoSEQ Assay, a bias-controlled multiplex PCR, was used to amplify TCRbeta CDR3 regions from genomic DNA. On the authors' methods: The number of nucleated cells in each sample was estimated from the amplification of reference gene primers within the assay. To quantify the absolute abundance of each unique TCRbeta CDR3 rearrangement, sequence reads were collapsed and filtered. For each sample, productive Simpson clonality was calculated as the square root of Simpson's diversity index over productive rearrangements. In its TCRdb copy, this immuneACCESS table keeps in-frame sequences only and misses some clones. Where compared with another copy, unresolved V genes explain less than half of these, and the others have no known cause. The V and J calls and clone size come from that table; D and trimming were worked out from the DNA. The sample table shows under 150,000 clones, and 70% to 90% are seen once. Of the sample, 6.5% to 9.5% falls within the top ten clones.

The research as a whole found: Clinical and demographic metadata were provided uncurated, with the amount varying by source and participant.

Worth noting for this clone: Its antigen target is currently unknown. Within one base of it there is no much larger clone, and no base qualities were kept.

At one collaborating source in Seattle, patients were enrolled during active infection and were followed longitudinally through the course of disease. Whole blood was collected in K2EDTA tubes by collaborating institutions according to the institutions' own protocols. For TCRbeta analysis, collaborators shipped samples as frozen whole blood, isolated PBMCs, or DNA extracted from either of those sample types. Material: peripheral blood. The receptor was derived from an older woman with COVID-19, enrolled during active disease. Recombination connected TRBV2 to TRBJ1-1; TRBD1 agrees with 8 junctional bases. Here is the DNA: TGTGCCAGCAGTGAGCAGGGGGCGCGGAACACTGAAGCTTTCTTT. Translated, this gives CASSEQGARNTEAFF.